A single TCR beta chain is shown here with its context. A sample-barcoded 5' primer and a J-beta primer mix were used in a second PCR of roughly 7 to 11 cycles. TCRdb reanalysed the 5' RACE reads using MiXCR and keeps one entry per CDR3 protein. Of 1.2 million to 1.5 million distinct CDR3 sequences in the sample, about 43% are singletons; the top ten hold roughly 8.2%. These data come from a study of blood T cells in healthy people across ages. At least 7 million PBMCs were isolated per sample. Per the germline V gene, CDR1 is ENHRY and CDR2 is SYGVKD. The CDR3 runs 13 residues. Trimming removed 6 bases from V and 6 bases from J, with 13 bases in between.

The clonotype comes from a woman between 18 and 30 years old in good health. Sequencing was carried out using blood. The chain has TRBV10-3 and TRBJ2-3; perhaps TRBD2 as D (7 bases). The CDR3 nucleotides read TGTGCCATCAGGGAGGGGGGGGACGATACGCAGTATTTT. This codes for CAIREGGDDTQYF.